The clone carrying this T cell receptor (beta chain) came up a few times. Its specificity is unknown. Overall study results and limits: Tumor-infiltrating Treg TCR alpha and beta sequences overlapped most with tumor naive CD4+ T cells, then blood naive. Whole repertoires were not studied in the larger cohort, only one V-J beta rearrangement. Tumor memory CD4+ T cell TCR gene usage clustered with blood and lymph node memory CD4+ cells and lymph node naive CD4+ cells.

Treg sorting used a CD4+CD25+CD127-/low gate. After constant-region reverse-primer amplification, full-length variable regions underwent semi-nested PCR with Nested Universal Primer A. TCRdb reprocessed the 5' RACE reads with MiXCR, giving one entry per CDR3 protein. The data hold more than 9,500 distinct CDR3 sequences, with about 53% observed a single time. Germline CDR1 and CDR2: LGHNA and YSLEER. V was clipped by 4 bases and J by 0 bases, with 7 bases between them. This CDR3 region has 14 residues. V and J are TRBV4-3 and TRBJ2-1; no reliable D call. The clonotype originates from a female donor with breast cancer. The sequenced sample consisted of tumor-infiltrating Tregs sorted from the breast tumor. In DNA, the CDR3 is TGCGCCAGCAGCCCTATTGGCTCCTACAATGAGCAGTTCTTC. Protein product: CASSPIGSYNEQFF.